The 16 T cell receptor beta chains reported below all come from one sample, sequenced in a study of CXCR3-negative and CXCR3-positive naive CD8 T cells. Notes on the study in general: A higher hydrophobicity marked the TRB CDR3s of CXCR3-positive naive cells versus CXCR3-negative naive cells.

The libraries of TRB cDNA were constructed through 5' RACE using UMI labels. TCRdb re-analyzed the 5' RACE reads; it lists each CDR3 protein once, without DNA. This sample's clone table lists about 94,000 distinct CDR3 sequences. These receptors lack a known antigen. Sequencing was carried out using naive CXCR3+ CD8+ T cells from blood. The sample's subset: CD45RO-CCR7+CD27+CD95- naive CD8+ T cells expressing CXCR3 (TNR3+). The receptor source for this set is a human donor in good health. Some clones in this sample may be carry-over from other donors' samples.

The rearrangement joins TRBV29-1 to TRBJ2-3; no DNA is available, so the TRBD1 call from TCRdb remains unchecked. Germline V CDR1 and CDR2: SQVTM, ANQGSEA. The CDR3 sequence is 12 residues long. The CDR3 sequence: CSGGRREDTQYF.

The chain's CDR3 is CSATGLAGSGELFF. The J gene is TRBJ2-2, the V gene TRBV20-1; TCRdb's D call, TRBD2, is unchecked because there is no DNA. Germline assignment: CDR1 DFQATT and CDR2 SNEGSKA (reference sequence). The CDR3 extends over 14 amino acids.

The genes are TRBV6-2 or TRBV6-3 and TRBJ2-5; no DNA is available, so the TRBD2 call from TCRdb remains unchecked. There are 16 residues in the CDR3. CDR1 MNHEY and CDR2 SVGEGT come from the germline V gene. CDR3 in amino acids: CASSDIQTSARKTQYF.

The V call is TRBV5-1, the J call TRBJ1-1; TCRdb's assignment of TRBD1 cannot be checked, as there is no DNA. The CDR3 has 13 amino acids. CDR1 and CDR2 (germline): SGHRS, YFSETQ. The CDR3 spells CASSPPGEEDAFF.

The chain has TRBV4-2 and TRBJ1-5; TCRdb's assignment of TRBD1 cannot be checked, as there is no DNA. Germline CDR1 and CDR2: LGHNA and YNFKEQ. The CDR3 contains 15 residues. CDR3 protein: CASSQEDRSNQPQHF.

This rearrangement joins TRBV12-3 or TRBV12-4 to TRBJ2-3. The CDR3 consists of 14 residues. The CDR3 here is CASSLLRLTDTQYF.

This chain joins TRBV29-1 and TRBJ1-1. The CDR3 is made up of 13 amino acids. CDR1 is SQVTM, CDR2 ANQGSEA, per germline. Here the CDR3 reads CSVVPIFSTEAFF.

CDR3 protein: CASSASSGSPYNEQFF. The chain employs TRBV27 and TRBJ2-1; TCRdb lists TRBD2, though no DNA is available to test this call. The CDR3 is 16 amino acids. Germline CDR1 is MNHEY and CDR2 is SMNVEV (reference sequence).

The rearrangement joins TRBV7-9 to TRBJ2-3; TCRdb lists TRBD1, though no DNA is available to test this call. The CDR3 contains 16 residues. Germline CDR1 SEHNR, CDR2 FQNEAQ (reference sequence). The CDR3 protein is CASSLVDRGATDTQYF.

V gene TRBV29-1 combines with J gene TRBJ2-1; the TRBD2 assignment by TCRdb is unverifiable without DNA. Germline V gene sequence: CDR1 SQVTM, CDR2 ANQGSEA. The CDR3 consists of 15 residues. The CDR3 loop is CSVLPAALPYNEQLF.

This rearrangement joins TRBV12-3 or TRBV12-4 to TRBJ2-1. The CDR3 runs to 15 residues. The CDR3 here is CASGQPASSYNEQFF.

The chain uses TRBV5-1 and TRBJ2-7; TCRdb outputs TRBD1, but without DNA this stays unchecked. Germline V lookup: CDR1 SGHRS, CDR2 YFSETQ. The CDR3 loop spans 12 amino acids. CDR3 in amino acids: CASSVTGAEQYF.

The rearrangement links TRBV11-3 to TRBJ2-1; without DNA, the TCRdb call of TRBD1 cannot be checked. The CDR3 spans 14 residues. Per germline, CDR1 SGHNT and CDR2 YENEEA. The CDR3 loop is CASSPWTGNNEQFF.

This sequence joins TRBV3-1 and TRBJ2-1; TCRdb reports TRBD1, a call that lacks DNA to check it against. The germline V gene encodes CDR1 LGHDT and CDR2 YNNKEL (reference sequence). This CDR3 spans 16 amino acids. This CDR3 is CASSQVAGDSYNEQFF.

This chain links TRBV5-1 with TRBJ2-1; absent DNA, TCRdb's TRBD1 call cannot be checked. There are 16 residues in the CDR3. Germline CDR1 SGHRS, CDR2 YFSETQ. CDR3 residues: CASSPGTGGSYNEQFF.

The J gene is TRBJ2-7, the V gene TRBV7-9; TCRdb's assignment of TRBD2 cannot be checked, as there is no DNA. This CDR3 spans 14 amino acids. Germline loops: CDR1 SEHNR, CDR2 FQNEAQ (reference sequence). This chain's CDR3 is CASSTRLSSYEQYF.